This is a list of T cell receptor beta chains from one sample in a study of blood T cell repertoires in COVID-19. Profiling relied on immunoSEQ multiplex PCR, and the TCRdb table lists in-frame clones only, not all of them. The sample holds some 100,000 clones; over 80% are singletons and the top ten take 1.8%. Sequencing was performed on peripheral blood. All receptors come from a human donor with active COVID-19. The donor label of this sample is uncertain. The CDR3 runs from the conserved cysteine through the conserved F or W. Fields, in order: CDR3 length, D gene, clone size, V gene, J gene, CDR3 DNA, CDR3 protein. A D gene is named only where the DNA matches it firmly. Some rows have no size entry. The others give once, few or many, or a class for an expanded clone.

len: 14
d_gene: NA
abundance: NA
v_gene: TRBV6-2/TRBV6-3
j_gene: TRBJ2-2
CDR3nt: TGTGCCAGCAGTTTACTAGACTACACCGGGGAGCTGTTTTTT
CDR3aa: CASSLLDYTGELFF

len: 16
d_gene: TRBD1
abundance: NA
v_gene: TRBV6-2/TRBV6-3
j_gene: TRBJ2-2
CDR3nt: TGTGCCAGCCGCCCCGGGACAGCTTTTTTTACCGGGGAGCTGTTTTTT
CDR3aa: CASRPGTAFFTGELFF

len: 13
d_gene: NA
abundance: NA
v_gene: TRBV18
j_gene: TRBJ2-7
CDR3nt: TGTGCCAGCTCATCGGGGAAGGCCTACGAGCAGTACTTC
CDR3aa: CASSSGKAYEQYF

len: 14
d_gene: NA
abundance: NA
v_gene: TRBV28
j_gene: TRBJ1-1
CDR3nt: TGTGCCAGCGCAACAGGGATCCCCTATACTGAAGCTTTCTTT
CDR3aa: CASATGIPYTEAFF

len: 14
d_gene: NA
abundance: NA
v_gene: TRBV10-3
j_gene: TRBJ2-7
CDR3nt: TGTGCCATCAGTTTTAGCGGCACGTCCTACGAGCAGTACTTC
CDR3aa: CAISFSGTSYEQYF

len: 13
d_gene: NA
abundance: NA
v_gene: TRBV5-1
j_gene: TRBJ1-2
CDR3nt: TGCGCCGGATCAGACAACGGTAACTATGGCTACACCTTC
CDR3aa: CAGSDNGNYGYTF

len: 17
d_gene: NA
abundance: NA
v_gene: TRBV7-2
j_gene: TRBJ2-2
CDR3nt: TGTGCCAGCAGCTTGGGGGTGGACAGATTGAACACCGGGGAGCTGTTTTTT
CDR3aa: CASSLGVDRLNTGELFF

len: 15
d_gene: TRBD1
abundance: NA
v_gene: TRBV28
j_gene: TRBJ1-6
CDR3nt: TGTGCCAGCAGTTTATTACAGGGGCGTAATTCACCCCTCCACTTT
CDR3aa: CASSLLQGRNSPLHF

len: 12
d_gene: NA
abundance: NA
v_gene: TRBV28
j_gene: TRBJ1-5
CDR3nt: TGTGCCAGCAGTTTACCCGATCAGCCCCAGCATTTT
CDR3aa: CASSLPDQPQHF

len: 14
d_gene: NA
abundance: NA
v_gene: TRBV7-9
j_gene: TRBJ1-5
CDR3nt: TGTGCCAGCAGCCCTAGCGGGGGGCTTCAGCCCCAGCATTTT
CDR3aa: CASSPSGGLQPQHF

len: 14
d_gene: TRBD1
abundance: NA
v_gene: TRBV4-1
j_gene: TRBJ2-7
CDR3nt: TGCGCCAGCAGCCAACGGGACAGCTCCTACGAGCAGTACTTC
CDR3aa: CASSQRDSSYEQYF

len: 15
d_gene: NA
abundance: NA
v_gene: TRBV2
j_gene: TRBJ2-2
CDR3nt: TGTGCCAGCAGTGAAGATGGGGCGCGAACCGGGGAGCTGTTTTTT
CDR3aa: CASSEDGARTGELFF

len: 16
d_gene: TRBD1
abundance: NA
v_gene: TRBV5-1
j_gene: TRBJ2-1
CDR3nt: TGCGCCAGCAGCTTGGGGTCCGGACAGGGGAGCAATGAGCAGTTCTTC
CDR3aa: CASSLGSGQGSNEQFF

len: 20
d_gene: TRBD1
abundance: NA
v_gene: TRBV18
j_gene: TRBJ1-5
CDR3nt: TGTGCCAGCTCACCACCAGGGCAGACAGGGGGCGCATGGAGCAATCAGCCCCAGCATTTT
CDR3aa: CASSPPGQTGGAWSNQPQHF

len: 13
d_gene: NA
abundance: once
v_gene: TRBV12-3/TRBV12-4
j_gene: TRBJ2-7
CDR3nt: TGTGCCAGCAGTTTAGCGAGAGGTTACGAGCAGTACTTC
CDR3aa: CASSLARGYEQYF

len: 15
d_gene: NA
abundance: NA
v_gene: TRBV19
j_gene: TRBJ2-5
CDR3nt: TGTGCCAGTAGTACCGGGACTGGTGGTCCAGAGACCCAGTACTTC
CDR3aa: CASSTGTGGPETQYF

len: 14
d_gene: TRBD1
abundance: NA
v_gene: TRBV5-6
j_gene: TRBJ2-7
CDR3nt: TGTGCCAGCAGCTTGGACAGGGGGCTGGGCGAGCAGTACTTC
CDR3aa: CASSLDRGLGEQYF

len: 14
d_gene: NA
abundance: NA
v_gene: TRBV5-1
j_gene: TRBJ2-5
CDR3nt: TGCGCCAGCAGCTTGACAACAGCCCAAGAGACCCAGTACTTC
CDR3aa: CASSLTTAQETQYF

len: 14
d_gene: NA
abundance: NA
v_gene: TRBV5-1
j_gene: TRBJ1-2
CDR3nt: TGCGCCAGCAGCCTTGTCGAGGGGACTTATGGCTACACCTTC
CDR3aa: CASSLVEGTYGYTF

len: 15
d_gene: TRBD1
abundance: NA
v_gene: TRBV7-8
j_gene: TRBJ1-1
CDR3nt: TGTGCCAACAGCCTGAGGGGACAGGGGATCCCTGAAGCTTTCTTT
CDR3aa: CANSLRGQGIPEAFF

len: 15
d_gene: NA
abundance: NA
v_gene: TRBV7-8
j_gene: TRBJ2-3
CDR3nt: TGTGCCAGCAGCTTAGTTCCCCCTAGCACAGATACGCAGTATTTT
CDR3aa: CASSLVPPSTDTQYF

len: 15
d_gene: TRBD2
abundance: NA
v_gene: TRBV7-9
j_gene: TRBJ2-2
CDR3nt: TGTGCCAGCAGCTTAGATAGCGGGCGGACCGGGGAGCTGTTTTTT
CDR3aa: CASSLDSGRTGELFF

len: 15
d_gene: TRBD1
abundance: NA
v_gene: TRBV6-6
j_gene: TRBJ2-3
CDR3nt: TGTGCCAGCAGTCTACAGGGGGCGCGGACAGATACGCAGTATTTT
CDR3aa: CASSLQGARTDTQYF

len: 14
d_gene: NA
abundance: NA
v_gene: TRBV5-1
j_gene: TRBJ1-1
CDR3nt: TGCGCCAGCAGCTTGGGAGGGGGTAACACTGAAGCTTTCTTT
CDR3aa: CASSLGGGNTEAFF

len: 13
d_gene: NA
abundance: NA
v_gene: TRBV20-1
j_gene: TRBJ1-1
CDR3nt: TGCAGTGCTAGTGGACTGATGAACACTGAAGCTTTCTTT
CDR3aa: CSASGLMNTEAFF

len: 16
d_gene: NA
abundance: NA
v_gene: TRBV2
j_gene: TRBJ1-4
CDR3nt: TGTGCCAGCAGTGAGGACAGCTCGGCGGCTAATGAAAAACTGTTTTTT
CDR3aa: CASSEDSSAANEKLFF

len: 14
d_gene: TRBD1
abundance: NA
v_gene: TRBV6-5
j_gene: TRBJ1-6
CDR3nt: TGTGCCAGCAGTTGGACAGGGGATAATTCACCCCTCCACTTT
CDR3aa: CASSWTGDNSPLHF

len: 13
d_gene: NA
abundance: NA
v_gene: TRBV3-1/TRBV3-2
j_gene: TRBJ2-3
CDR3nt: TGTGCCAGCAGCGAACAAAGCAGGTTTATGCAGTATTTT
CDR3aa: CASSEQSRFMQYF

len: 15
d_gene: NA
abundance: NA
v_gene: TRBV3-1/TRBV3-2
j_gene: TRBJ2-2
CDR3nt: TGTGCCAGCAGCCAAGGGAGGTGGGAGACCGGGGAGCTGTTTTTT
CDR3aa: CASSQGRWETGELFF

len: 18
d_gene: TRBD2
abundance: NA
v_gene: TRBV4-1
j_gene: TRBJ2-5
CDR3nt: TGCGCCAGCAGCCCCCTAGCGGGGGGGCCGATATCGGGAGAGACCCAGTACTTC
CDR3aa: CASSPLAGGPISGETQYF

len: 15
d_gene: TRBD1
abundance: NA
v_gene: TRBV19
j_gene: TRBJ2-3
CDR3nt: TGTGCCAGCGATAAAGGACAGGGGAGAATGGATACGCAGTATTTT
CDR3aa: CASDKGQGRMDTQYF

len: 18
d_gene: TRBD2
abundance: NA
v_gene: TRBV7-2
j_gene: TRBJ2-2
CDR3nt: TGTGCCAGCAGCCCTTCGGGAAGCGGGGGGGCTCTCACCGGGGAGCTGTTTTTT
CDR3aa: CASSPSGSGGALTGELFF

len: 16
d_gene: TRBD2
abundance: NA
v_gene: TRBV7-9
j_gene: TRBJ2-3
CDR3nt: TGTGCCAGCAGCTCGAGACTAGCTGATTCCACAGATACGCAGTATTTT
CDR3aa: CASSSRLADSTDTQYF

len: 16
d_gene: TRBD2
abundance: NA
v_gene: TRBV3-1/TRBV3-2
j_gene: TRBJ2-3
CDR3nt: TGTGCCAGCAGCCAAGATGGGACTAGCGGGGCAGATACGCAGTATTTT
CDR3aa: CASSQDGTSGADTQYF

len: 15
d_gene: NA
abundance: NA
v_gene: TRBV20-1
j_gene: TRBJ2-7
CDR3nt: TGCAGTGCTAGTTCCCAACAGGGTCGAACCTACGAGCAGTACTTC
CDR3aa: CSASSQQGRTYEQYF

len: 13
d_gene: TRBD1
abundance: NA
v_gene: TRBV11-2
j_gene: TRBJ1-1
CDR3nt: TGTGCCAGCAGCACAGGGGTGAACACTGAAGCTTTCTTT
CDR3aa: CASSTGVNTEAFF

len: 15
d_gene: TRBD1
abundance: once
v_gene: TRBV5-6
j_gene: TRBJ2-3
CDR3nt: TGTGCCAGCAGCTTAGGACAGGGGGGCGCAGATACGCAGTATTTT
CDR3aa: CASSLGQGGADTQYF

len: 18
d_gene: TRBD2
abundance: NA
v_gene: TRBV11-2
j_gene: TRBJ2-1
CDR3nt: TGTGCCAGCAGCTTATCAGGGCTAGCGGGCAGGTGGAATGCTGAGCAGTTCTTC
CDR3aa: CASSLSGLAGRWNAEQFF

len: 15
d_gene: NA
abundance: NA
v_gene: TRBV6-2/TRBV6-3
j_gene: TRBJ1-2
CDR3nt: TGTGCCAGCAGTTACTCGAGCCCGGAGTCTCTTTGGTACACCTTC
CDR3aa: CASSYSSPESLWYTF

len: 12
d_gene: NA
abundance: NA
v_gene: TRBV7-9
j_gene: TRBJ2-3
CDR3nt: TGTGCCAGCAGCCGCGACACAGATACGCAGTATTTT
CDR3aa: CASSRDTDTQYF